Below, 13 T cell receptor beta chains from the same sample are listed, as sequenced in a study of blood T cell repertoires in COVID-19. Clones were read by immunoSEQ multiplex PCR, and TCRdb kept only the in-frame ones, dropping some. This table holds about 260,000 clones, under 90% found once. Sequenced input: peripheral blood. These receptor sequences come from a human donor in a cohort sampled during active COVID-19.

The V and J genes are TRBV3-1 (or the pseudogene TRBV3-2) and TRBJ1-2, with a weak D call TRBD1 (5 bases). Germline CDR1 is LGHDT and CDR2 is YNNKEL (reference sequence). The CDR3 totals 16 residues. V gave up 2 bases and J gave up 5 bases, with 18 bases separating them. For the CDR3, the DNA is TGTGCCAGCAGCCAAATACCCGGCAGGGCGAGATATGGCTACACCTTC. Translated: CASSQIPGRARYGYTF.

The sample holds one count of this clone. The rearrangement uses TRBV6-5 and TRBJ2-1; 11 nucleotides align to TRBD2. The CDR3 contains 14 residues. The V gene's germline CDR1 is MNHEY and CDR2 SVGAGI. With 6 bases clipped from V and 9 bases from J, the junction kept 7 bases outside the gene matches. CDR3 in DNA: TGTGCCAGCAGACTAGCGGGAGAAAGTAGTGAGCAGTTCTTC. Its translation is CASRLAGESSEQFF.

The J gene is TRBJ2-7, the V gene TRBV9, with D possibly being TRBD1 (6 bases). The CDR3 has 15 residues. Germline assignment: CDR1 SGDLS and CDR2 YYNGEE. V shed 2 bases and J shed 2 bases, with 14 bases lying between them. The DNA of the CDR3 is TGTGCCAGCAGCGTCATGCCAGGGGACACCTACGAGCAGTACTTC. Translating gives CASSVMPGDTYEQYF.

The chain employs TRBV2 and TRBJ2-5; D is possibly TRBD2 (5 bases). The germline V gene encodes CDR1 SNHLY and CDR2 FYNNEI. The CDR3 has 15 residues. With 8 bases removed from V and 0 bases from J, the gap between germline ends came to 16 bases. DNA for the CDR3: TGTGCCAGCGGCGGAGGTTTTCCGTACCAAGAGACCCAGTACTTC. Its translation is CASGGGFPYQETQYF. The complete variable domain, with remaining parts taken from reference TRBV2 and TRBJ2-5, reads EPEVTQTPSHQVTQMGQEVILRCVPISNHLYFYWYRQILGQKVEFLVSFYNNEISEKSEIFDDQFSVERPDGSNFTLKIRSTKLEDSAMYFCASGGGFPYQETQYFGPGTRLLVL.

The V call is TRBV5-1, the J call TRBJ1-2; no firm D call. CDR1 SGHRS and CDR2 YFSETQ come from the germline V gene. This CDR3 is 13 amino acids long. V lost 1 base and J lost 1, with 5 bases in between. DNA for the CDR3: TGCGCCAGCAGCTTGAATCTTAACTATGGCTACACCTTC. Translation: CASSLNLNYGYTF.

The chain carries TRBV24-1 and TRBJ2-1; a possible D gene is TRBD2 (6 bases). CDR3 length: 16 amino acids. Germline lookup yields CDR1 KGHDR and CDR2 SFDVKD. Trimming left V 4 bases short and J 0 bases short, with 12 bases between. CDR3 amino acids: CATSEAGGSSYNEQFF. The CDR3 DNA sequence: TGTGCCACCAGTGAGGCCGGAGGGAGCTCCTACAATGAGCAGTTCTTC.

About this clone itself: The identical CDR3 is also encoded by other nucleotide sequences in the sample. The chain couples TRBV7-9 to TRBJ2-7; a weak D match, TRBD2 (6 bases). Per germline, CDR1 SEHNR and CDR2 FQNEAQ (reference sequence). Trimming stripped 3 bases from V and 7 bases from J, with 10 bases between. There are 12 residues in the CDR3. CDR3 sequence reads: CASSLGTVEQYF. The CDR3 region has the DNA TGTGCCAGCAGCTTGGGGACTGTTGAGCAGTACTTC.

This chain joins TRBV6-1 and TRBJ2-7; 9 bases are shared with TRBD1. V was pared by 3 bases and J by 3 bases, with 3 bases of the junction left unmatched. This CDR3 region has 14 residues. CDR1 is MNHNS and CDR2 is SASEGT in the germline V gene. CDR3 DNA sequence: TGTGCCAGCAGTGAGACAGGGGGAAACTACGAGCAGTACTTC. This encodes CASSETGGNYEQYF.

This chain joins TRBV3-1 (or the pseudogene TRBV3-2) and TRBJ2-7, with D perhaps matching TRBD1 (6 bases). V was clipped by 6 bases and J by 7 bases, with 10 bases between them. CDR1 is LGHDT, CDR2 YNNKEL, per germline (reference sequence). The CDR3 has 11 residues. CDR3: CASRQGWEQYF. DNA for the CDR3: TGTGCCAGCAGACAGGGCTGGGAGCAGTACTTC.

The rearrangement joins TRBV21-1 to TRBJ1-2; the table calls TRBD1, which could not be checked here. TRBV21-1 is a known pseudogene. CDR3 size: 20 residues. The CDR3 region has the DNA TGTGCCAGCAGCAAAGAGGGTACCGGGACAGGGACCTCCCTGCGCTATGGCTACACCTTC. It encodes CASSKEGTGTGTSLRYGYTF.

The rearrangement uses TRBV6-6 and TRBJ2-2; 12 nucleotides align to TRBD1. CDR1 MNHNY and CDR2 SVGAGI come from the germline V gene (reference sequence). This CDR3 has 16 amino acids. Trimming cost V 5 bases and J 8 bases; bases outside gene matches: 9. CDR3 nucleotides: TGTGCCAGCAGTCCTACCGGGACAGGGGGCAAAGGGGAGCTGTTTTTT. Protein product: CASSPTGTGGKGELFF.

The rearrangement uses TRBV6-1 and TRBJ1-6; a weak D match, TRBD1 (6 bases). Per the germline V gene, CDR1 is MNHNS and CDR2 is SASEGT. The CDR3 totals 17 residues. Trimming pared 2 bases from V and 10 bases from J, leaving 21 bases between. Written as DNA, the CDR3 is TGTGCCAGCAGTGAAAGGGGGATAGCGGGGGCAAGGTCACCCCTCCACTTT. Protein sequence: CASSERGIAGARSPLHF.

V and J are TRBV18 and TRBJ2-1; 11 bases are shared with TRBD2. The length of the CDR3 is 15 residues. Per germline, CDR1 KGHSH and CDR2 LQKENI. Germline trimming cut 2 bases from V and 7 bases from J; bases unmatched to any gene: 4. CDR3 in amino acids: CASSPDSGRENEQFF. The CDR3 DNA reads as TGTGCCAGCTCACCAGATAGCGGGAGGGAGAATGAGCAGTTCTTC.